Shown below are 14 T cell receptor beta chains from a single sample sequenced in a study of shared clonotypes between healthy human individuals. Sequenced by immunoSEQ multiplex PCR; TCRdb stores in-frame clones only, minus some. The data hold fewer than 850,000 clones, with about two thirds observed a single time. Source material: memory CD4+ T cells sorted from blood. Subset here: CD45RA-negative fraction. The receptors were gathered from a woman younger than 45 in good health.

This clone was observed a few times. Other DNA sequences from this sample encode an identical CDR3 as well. CDR3 protein: CASSLGLAGGEETQYF. Written as DNA, the CDR3 is TGTGCCAGCAGCTTAGGACTAGCGGGAGGGGAAGAGACCCAGTACTTC. This chain links TRBV7-6 with TRBJ2-5, with 14 bases fitting TRBD2. The length of the CDR3 is 16 residues. The junction had 1 base not matched to a gene; V was cut back by 1 base and J by 3 bases. Germline V gene sequence: CDR1 SGHVS, CDR2 FNYEAQ.

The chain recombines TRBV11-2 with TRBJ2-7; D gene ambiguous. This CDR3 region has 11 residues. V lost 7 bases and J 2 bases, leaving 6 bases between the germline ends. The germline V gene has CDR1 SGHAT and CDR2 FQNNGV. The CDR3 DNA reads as TGTGCCAGCAACAGCGCCTACGAGCAGTACTTC. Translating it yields CASNSAYEQYF.

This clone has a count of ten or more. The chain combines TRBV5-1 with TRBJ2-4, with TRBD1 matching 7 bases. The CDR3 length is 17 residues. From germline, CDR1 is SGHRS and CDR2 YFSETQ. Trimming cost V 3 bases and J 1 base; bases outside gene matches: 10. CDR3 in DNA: TGCGCCAGCAGCTACCTTACAGGGGAAGGTGCCAAAAACATTCAGTACTTC. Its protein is CASSYLTGEGAKNIQYF.

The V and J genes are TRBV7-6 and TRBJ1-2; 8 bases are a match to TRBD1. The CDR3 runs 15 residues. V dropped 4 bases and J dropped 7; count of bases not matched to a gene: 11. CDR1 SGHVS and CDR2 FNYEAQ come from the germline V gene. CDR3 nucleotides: TGTGCCAGCAGCTCACCGGGACAGGATGTTGCTGGCTACACCTTC. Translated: CASSSPGQDVAGYTF.

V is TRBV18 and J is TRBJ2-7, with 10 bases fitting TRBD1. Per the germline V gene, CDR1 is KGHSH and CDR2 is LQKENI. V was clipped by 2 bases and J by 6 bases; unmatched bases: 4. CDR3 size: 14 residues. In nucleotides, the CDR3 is TGTGCCAGCTCACCAGGGACAGGGGCGACCGAGCAGTACTTC. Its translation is CASSPGTGATEQYF.

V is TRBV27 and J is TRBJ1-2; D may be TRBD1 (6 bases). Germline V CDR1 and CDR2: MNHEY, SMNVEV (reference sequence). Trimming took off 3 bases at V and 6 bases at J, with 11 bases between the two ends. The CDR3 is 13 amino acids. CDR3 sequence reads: CASSFSGEDGYTF. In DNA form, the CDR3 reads TGTGCCAGCAGTTTTTCAGGGGAGGATGGCTACACCTTC.

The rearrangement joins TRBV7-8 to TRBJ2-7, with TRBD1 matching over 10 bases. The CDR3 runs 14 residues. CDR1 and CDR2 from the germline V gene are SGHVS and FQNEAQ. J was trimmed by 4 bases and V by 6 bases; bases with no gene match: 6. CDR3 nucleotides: TGTGCCAGCAGTAAAGGGGGACAGGGGTACGAGCAGTACTTC. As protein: CASSKGGQGYEQYF.

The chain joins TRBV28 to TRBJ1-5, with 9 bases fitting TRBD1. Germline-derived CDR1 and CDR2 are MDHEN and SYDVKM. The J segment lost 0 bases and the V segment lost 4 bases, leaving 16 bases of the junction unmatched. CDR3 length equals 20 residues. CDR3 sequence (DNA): TGTGCCAGCAGTTCAAAGGGACAGGGCAGTCGCCCTTATAGCAATCAGCCCCAGCATTTT. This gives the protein CASSSKGQGSRPYSNQPQHF.

CDR3 coding DNA: TGCAGCGTTGTGGGGGGCCAAGAGACCCAGTACTTC. Protein product: CSVVGGQETQYF. The chain joins TRBV29-1 to TRBJ2-5; D is possibly TRBD2 (6 bases). Germline V CDR1 and CDR2: SQVTM, ANQGSEA. The CDR3 runs to 12 residues. The germline V and J ends were trimmed by 4 bases and 1 base, with 7 bases remaining between them.

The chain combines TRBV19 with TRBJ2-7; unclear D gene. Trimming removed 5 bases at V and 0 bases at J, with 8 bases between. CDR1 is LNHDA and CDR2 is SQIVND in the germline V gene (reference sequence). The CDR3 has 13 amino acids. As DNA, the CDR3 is TGTGCCAGTAGTCCGTGGGACTCCTACGAGCAGTACTTC. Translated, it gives CASSPWDSYEQYF.

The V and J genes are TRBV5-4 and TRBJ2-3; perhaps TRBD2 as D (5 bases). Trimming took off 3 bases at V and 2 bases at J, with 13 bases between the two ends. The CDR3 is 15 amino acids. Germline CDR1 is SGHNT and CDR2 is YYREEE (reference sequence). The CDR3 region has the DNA TGTGCCAGCAGCTCGAGGACTTATTCCACAGATACGCAGTATTTT. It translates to CASSSRTYSTDTQYF.

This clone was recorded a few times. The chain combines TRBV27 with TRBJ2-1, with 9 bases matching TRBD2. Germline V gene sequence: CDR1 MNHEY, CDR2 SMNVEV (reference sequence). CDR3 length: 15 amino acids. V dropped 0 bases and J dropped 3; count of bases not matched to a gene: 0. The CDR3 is CASSLSSGSYNEQFF. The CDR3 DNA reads TGTGCCAGCAGTTTATCTAGCGGGAGCTACAATGAGCAGTTCTTC.

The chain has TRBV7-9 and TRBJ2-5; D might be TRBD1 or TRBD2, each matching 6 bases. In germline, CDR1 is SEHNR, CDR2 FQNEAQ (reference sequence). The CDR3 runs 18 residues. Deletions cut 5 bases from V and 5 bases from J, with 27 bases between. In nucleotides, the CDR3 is TGTGCCAGCAGCCTAGGGGCAATAAGGGGGAGGAAAGAGGAGACCCAGTACTTC. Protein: CASSLGAIRGRKEETQYF.

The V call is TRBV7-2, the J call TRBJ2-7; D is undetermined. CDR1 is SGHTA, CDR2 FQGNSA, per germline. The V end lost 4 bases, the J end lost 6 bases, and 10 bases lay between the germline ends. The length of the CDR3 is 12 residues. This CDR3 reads CASSSFFGEQYF. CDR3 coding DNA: TGTGCCAGCAGCTCCTTTTTTGGCGAGCAGTACTTC.